The 13 T cell receptor beta chains presented below share a single source sample, sequenced in a study of graft-versus-host responses after intestinal transplantation. Graft specimens yielded both intraepithelial and lamina propria lymphocytes. Measured with immunoSEQ multiplex PCR; TCRdb has only the in-frame clones, and not every one. The table shows tens of thousands of clones, with around 87% occurring only once. The source was ileum tissue, collected around 190 days after intestinal transplant. All receptors derive from a human patient who received an intestinal transplant, so some T cells may come from the graft donor.

The V gene is TRBV5-6, the J gene TRBJ2-2; TRBD1 might be the D (5 bases). With 0 bases removed from V and 6 bases from J, the gap between germline ends came to 12 bases. Germline CDR1 SGHDT, CDR2 YYEEEE. The CDR3 consists of 15 residues. CDR3 loop: CASSLADSSPGELFF. The CDR3 nucleotides are TGTGCCAGCAGCTTGGCCGACAGCAGTCCCGGGGAGCTGTTTTTT.

A few counts support this clone. The chain is built from TRBV7-8 and TRBJ1-5; TRBD1 agrees at 7 bases. Losses at the gene ends were 3 bases for V and 7 bases for J; bases not matched to a gene: 3. CDR3 length equals 13 residues. Per germline, CDR1 SGHVS and CDR2 FQNEAQ. For the CDR3, the DNA is TGTGCCAGCAGCTTCCAGGGGGACCAGCCCCAGCATTTT. It specifies CASSFQGDQPQHF.

This chain connects TRBV27 to TRBJ2-7, with 8 bases matching TRBD2. The CDR3 totals 17 residues. CDR1 MNHEY and CDR2 SMNVEV come from the germline V gene (reference sequence). The V and J ends lost 5 bases and 0 bases, in that order; junction bases with no gene match: 12. The CDR3 bases are TGTGCCAGCAGTCTCATCCCCGGGAGGGGCTTCTCCTACGAGCAGTACTTC. Its translation: CASSLIPGRGFSYEQYF.

The rearrangement uses TRBV5-6 and TRBJ2-5, with unresolved D. Germline CDR1 SGHDT, CDR2 YYEEEE. V lost 3 bases and J lost 5, with 8 bases in between. CDR3 length equals 12 residues. The CDR3 DNA follows: TGTGCCAGCAGCTGGGGAAGGGAGACCCAGTACTTC. Translated, it gives CASSWGRETQYF.

The chain has TRBV10-3 and TRBJ2-5; D is perhaps TRBD2 (5 bases). Germline CDR1 and CDR2: ENHRY and SYGVKD. Trimming shortened V by 3 bases and J by 5 bases, and 13 bases separated the two germline ends. CDR3 size: 14 residues. The CDR3 sequence is CAISDEGGWETQYF. For the CDR3, the DNA is TGTGCCATCAGTGACGAGGGTGGATGGGAGACCCAGTACTTC.

V is TRBV28 and J is TRBJ2-7, with D possibly called TRBD1 or TRBD2 (5 bases each). There are 13 residues in the CDR3. Germline V gene sequence: CDR1 MDHEN, CDR2 SYDVKM. With 3 bases removed from V and 0 bases from J, the gap between germline ends came to 6 bases. The CDR3 here is CASSFGTSYEQYF. As DNA, the CDR3 is TGTGCCAGCAGTTTCGGGACCTCCTACGAGCAGTACTTC. Combining the CDR3 with reference TRBV28 and TRBJ2-7 gives the whole variable domain DVKVTQSSRYLVKRTGEKVFLECVQDMDHENMFWYRQDPGLGLRLIYFSYDVKMKEKGDIPEGYSVSREKKERFSLILESASTNQTSMYLCASSFGTSYEQYFGPGTRLTVT.

This rearrangement joins TRBV30 to TRBJ2-6; D gene ambiguous. CDR1 and CDR2 (germline): GTSNPN, SVGIG (reference sequence). The CDR3 is 14 residues long. Trimming took off 2 bases at V and 1 base at J, with 6 bases between the two ends. Written as DNA, the CDR3 is TGTGCCTGGAGTCGGCTTTCTGGGGCCAACGTCCTGACTTTC. Protein product: CAWSRLSGANVLTF.

This chain joins TRBV5-4 and TRBJ2-1; 13 positions agree with TRBD2. The CDR3 consists of 16 residues. Germline values: CDR1 SGHNT, CDR2 YYREEE (reference sequence). V lost 4 bases to trimming and J lost 3 bases; unmatched junction nucleotides: 4. CDR3 residues: CASSIRLAGGYNEQFF. The CDR3 DNA is TGTGCCAGCAGCATCCGACTAGCGGGAGGCTACAATGAGCAGTTCTTC.

This clone was seen just once. The rearrangement joins TRBV12-5 to TRBJ2-1, with TRBD2 matching 14 bases. The CDR3 has 15 amino acids. Germline trimming cut 3 bases from V and 10 bases from J; bases unmatched to any gene: 5. The germline CDR1 and CDR2 sequences are LGHNT and FRNRAP. The CDR3 protein is CASGFEGLAGVEQFF. The CDR3 DNA follows: TGTGCTAGTGGTTTTGAGGGACTAGCGGGAGTAGAGCAGTTCTTC.

The rearrangement uses TRBV12-5 and TRBJ2-2; TRBD1 is a possible D gene (7 bases). The V and J ends lost 7 bases and 0 bases respectively, with 15 bases between them. The CDR3 is made up of 16 amino acids. Germline assignment: CDR1 LGHNT and CDR2 FRNRAP. The CDR3 sequence is CASDGGTAANTGELFF. CDR3 bases: TGTGCTAGTGACGGCGGGACAGCCGCGAACACCGGGGAGCTGTTTTTT.

V is TRBV11-3 and J is TRBJ2-7; 8 bases map to TRBD1. V shed 5 bases, J shed 4 bases, and the junction held 13 bases outside the gene matches. The CDR3 is 16 residues long. Germline V CDR1 and CDR2: SGHNT, YENEEA. The chain's CDR3 is CASSLGAETGEYEQYF. The CDR3 coding sequence is TGTGCCAGCAGCCTAGGGGCTGAGACAGGGGAATACGAGCAGTACTTC.

This sequence joins TRBV28 and TRBJ2-3; maybe TRBD1 (5 bases). Germline values: CDR1 MDHEN, CDR2 SYDVKM. The CDR3 extends over 14 amino acids. The ends were cut back, 1 base at V and 5 bases at J, with 10 bases in the middle. Written as DNA, the CDR3 is TGTGCCAGCAGTTTATCTGGGGCTGGAGATACGCAGTATTTT. This encodes CASSLSGAGDTQYF.

The V call is TRBV7-4, the J call TRBJ1-5; the match to TRBD1 covers 9 bases. With V trimmed by 1 base and J by 2 bases, 3 bases remained unmatched. The CDR3 length is 16 residues. Germline lookup yields CDR1 SGHVT and CDR2 SQSDAQ. This chain's CDR3 is CASSLERQGGNQPQHF. CDR3 nucleotide sequence: TGTGCCAGCAGCTTAGAGCGACAGGGGGGCAATCAGCCCCAGCATTTT.